Below, one T cell receptor (beta chain) is given with its context. Its antigen is undetermined. The source of the sample is a study of shared clonotypes between healthy human individuals. In the naive CD8 group, cells lacked CD45RO and were positively selected for CCR7, so terminally differentiated effector memory CD45RA+ cells were left out. Genomic DNA per cell subset filled all wells of several immunoSEQ plates. The table came from immunoSEQ multiplex PCR; TCRdb's copy has only in-frame clones and leaves some out. The sample has over 800,000 clones; over 90% are singletons. The germline V gene has CDR1 SGHTA and CDR2 FQGTGA. V was pared by 4 bases and J by 5 bases, with 10 bases between. The CDR3 consists of 13 residues. Study-wide findings and caveats: Incomplete sequencing of sorted subsets was indicated by rarefaction despite large depth.

The chain couples TRBV7-3 to TRBJ2-3, with D perhaps TRBD1 (5 bases). Material: naive CD8+ T cells sorted from blood. This receptor was obtained from a man younger than 40 in good health. The CDR3 bases are TGTGCCAGCAGCTCCGACGACAGAGATACGCAGTATTTT. Translated, it gives CASSSDDRDTQYF. The whole variable domain, remainder taken from reference TRBV7-3 and TRBJ2-3, is GAGVSQTPSNKVTEKGKYVELRCDPISGHTALYWYRQSLGQGPEFLIYFQGTGAADDSGLPNDRFFAVRPEGSVSTLKIQRTERGDSAVYLCASSSDDRDTQYFGPGTRLTVL.